A selection of T cell receptor beta chains follows, all from one sample in a study of T cells after yellow fever vaccination. TCRdb redid the calling of the 5' RACE reads with MiXCR, one entry per CDR3 protein. The sample contains some 150,000 distinct CDR3 sequences, approximately 10% of which appear only once. This sample comprised CD8+ T cells sorted from PBMCs, obtained 15 days after the yellow fever booster vaccination. All receptors derive from a man between 18 and 35 years old who received the YFV17D yellow fever vaccine. Both conserved end residues are part of each CDR3. A D gene is named only where the DNA matches it firmly. Expanded clones get a size class; other rows say once, few or many, or leave the size out.

v_gene	d_gene	abundance	j_gene	CDR3nt	CDR3aa
TRBV7-2	NA	few	TRBJ2-3	TGTGCCAGCAGCTTAGGGTTGGGGGCCTTTGGGGATACGCAGTATTTT	CASSLGLGAFGDTQYF
TRBV5-6	TRBD1	once	TRBJ2-1	TGTGCCAGCACACTTCCGGGACAGGGATACAATGAGCAGTTCTTC	CASTLPGQGYNEQFF
TRBV6-2/TRBV6-3	NA	few	TRBJ2-4	TGTGCCAGCAGTTACGTTGGAGGGACAGCCAAAAACATTCAGTACTTC	CASSYVGGTAKNIQYF
TRBV6-2/TRBV6-3	TRBD1	few	TRBJ2-7	TGTGCCAGCAGTACCCTGACAGGGCAAACCTACGAGCAGTACTTC	CASSTLTGQTYEQYF
TRBV6-2/TRBV6-3	TRBD2	NA	TRBJ2-3	TGTGCCAGCAACGGACTAGCGGGGAGTACAGATACGCAGTATTTT	CASNGLAGSTDTQYF
TRBV25-1	NA	NA	TRBJ1-2	TGTGCCAGCAGCCCAGGACGGTATAGAGGCTACACCTTC	CASSPGRYRGYTF
TRBV7-9	NA	NA	TRBJ1-1	TGTGCCAGCATAGAGACAGCAAGGAACACTGAAGCTTTCTTT	CASIETARNTEAFF
TRBV7-9	NA	few	TRBJ2-2	TGTGCCAGCAGCTCCCTGGTTTCGGGGGGCGACATCACCGGGGAGCTGTTTTTT	CASSSLVSGGDITGELFF
TRBV25-1	TRBD1	few	TRBJ1-1	TGTGCCAGCAGGGACAGGGCCACTGAAGCTTTCTTT	CASRDRATEAFF
TRBV6-5	TRBD1	few	TRBJ2-1	TGTGCCAGCAAGGGACAGGGACCCTACAATGAGCAGTTCTTC	CASKGQGPYNEQFF
TRBV19	NA	NA	TRBJ1-5	TGTGCCCGTAGAGGGACGGGGGGTGACCAGCCCCAGCATTTT	CARRGTGGDQPQHF
TRBV7-9	NA	few	TRBJ2-3	TGTGCCAGCAGCCAAACTAGCAAGGCTCCAGATACGCAGTATTTT	CASSQTSKAPDTQYF
TRBV29-1	NA	many	TRBJ1-1	TGCAGCGTTGAAGGCCCGGGGGGCACTGAAGCTTTCTTT	CSVEGPGGTEAFF
TRBV18	NA	few	TRBJ2-1	TGTGCCAGCTCACCCGAGGGGCTGGACAATGAGCAGTTCTTC	CASSPEGLDNEQFF
TRBV10-3	NA	NA	TRBJ1-1	TGTGCCATCAGTGAGTCGAGTGAAGGGGGAGACACTGAAGCTTTCTTT	CAISESSEGGDTEAFF
TRBV27	TRBD1	few	TRBJ2-3	TGTGCCAGCAGTTTAAGGCGGGACAGGGGGCTTTTAGATAGCACAGATACGCAGTATTTT	CASSLRRDRGLLDSTDTQYF
TRBV5-1	NA	few	TRBJ2-3	TGCGCCAGCAGGAAGGGCAAGGGTACAGATACGCAGTATTTT	CASRKGKGTDTQYF
TRBV5-1	NA	many	TRBJ2-3	TGCGCCAGCAGGGTTACGACCTACCGACTCGACGCTAGCACAGATACGCAGTATTTT	CASRVTTYRLDASTDTQYF
TRBV7-9	NA	many	TRBJ2-6	TGTGCCAGCAGCCGTTGGACAGCCCGTCTGTCTGGGGCCAACGTCCTGACTTTC	CASSRWTARLSGANVLTF
TRBV7-2	NA	NA	TRBJ1-1	TGTGCCAGCAGCGCACAGAAGAACACTGAAGCTTTCTTT	CASSAQKNTEAFF
TRBV5-6	TRBD1	few	TRBJ2-7	TGTGCCAGCAGCTCGATTAGAAACAGGGGGCGATTGTTCTACGAGCAGTACTTC	CASSSIRNRGRLFYEQYF
TRBV7-8	TRBD2	NA	TRBJ2-2	TGTGCCAGCAGCCGCGGGACTAGCGGGGGGTCCGGGGAGCTGTTTTTT	CASSRGTSGGSGELFF
TRBV4-3	NA	many	TRBJ2-7	TGCGCCAGCAGCCAAGGAGGGGGGTCCGTCTACGAGCAGTACTTC	CASSQGGGSVYEQYF
TRBV10-1	NA	NA	TRBJ2-3	TGCGCCAGCAGTGAGTCGATAACAGATACGCAGTATTTT	CASSESITDTQYF
TRBV4-3	TRBD1	NA	TRBJ2-1	TGCGCCAGCAGCCAACCGGGACAGACTGAGCAGTTCTTC	CASSQPGQTEQFF
TRBV4-1	NA	few	TRBJ1-1	TGCGCCAGCAGCCAAGACGACAGGCGTGAAGCTTTCTTT	CASSQDDRREAFF